Below are 13 T cell receptor beta chains sequenced from a single sample in a study of blood T cells in healthy people across ages. It was with a sample-barcoded 5' primer and a J-beta primer mix that a second PCR of about 6 to 11 cycles was run. Using its own MiXCR run on the 5' RACE reads, TCRdb lists one record per CDR3 protein. The sample gives about 1.6 million distinct CDR3 sequences, almost 35% of which show up once; approximately 10% is in the top ten. The sequenced sample consisted of blood. All receptors derive from a woman in her 30s in good health.

This clonotype appeared a single time. This chain connects TRBV25-1 to TRBJ1-1; 10 bases map to TRBD1. Trimming took 4 bases from V and 2 from J; bases not matched to a gene: 10. Per the germline V gene, CDR1 is MGHDK and CDR2 is SYGVNS. This CDR3 is built from 17 residues. The CDR3 reads CASSAPRRQGANTEAFF. The CDR3 DNA reads as TGTGCCAGCAGTGCTCCCCGACGACAGGGGGCAAACACTGAAGCTTTCTTT.

This clonotype was observed a single time. The chain employs TRBV28 and TRBJ2-2; tentative D call: TRBD1 (6 bases). CDR1 is MDHEN, CDR2 SYDVKM, per germline. V lost 3 bases and J 4 bases, leaving 12 bases between the germline ends. The CDR3 totals 15 residues. The CDR3 coding sequence is TGTGCCAGCAGTTTGATAACAGGGTCCACCGGGGAGCTGTTTTTT. Translating gives CASSLITGSTGELFF.

The rearrangement joins TRBV20-1 to TRBJ2-1; 11 nucleotides align to TRBD2. The length of the CDR3 is 16 residues. V lost 2 bases and J lost 9; bases outside the gene matches: 12. The germline CDR1 and CDR2 sequences are DFQATT and SNEGSKA (reference sequence). CDR3 loop: CSARPLVTSGSSEQFF. As DNA, the CDR3 is TGCAGTGCTAGACCGTTAGTAACTAGCGGGAGCAGTGAGCAGTTCTTC.

This rearrangement joins TRBV20-1 to TRBJ2-2, with D perhaps TRBD2 (6 bases). The germline V gene encodes CDR1 DFQATT and CDR2 SNEGSKA (reference sequence). This CDR3 is built from 15 residues. V lost 5 bases to trimming and J lost 0 bases, with 13 bases between them. In DNA form, the CDR3 reads TGCAGTGCTCCTTTCGGGGGATCGAACACCGGGGAGCTGTTTTTT. Its protein is CSAPFGGSNTGELFF.

Concerning this clonotype itself: Sequence at one end of the junction differs from germline and may be a read error. The chain couples TRBV7-3 to TRBJ2-7; D perhaps matches TRBD2 (6 bases). The end of the DNA fits TRBJ2-5 better, so the J call may be wrong. The germline V gene has CDR1 SGHTA and CDR2 FQGTGA. The CDR3 consists of 14 residues. This CDR3 reads CTSSPGGRGETQYF. CDR3 DNA sequence: TGTACCAGCAGCCCCGGGGGTCGAGGGGAGACCCAGTACTTC.

This rearrangement joins TRBV6-7 to TRBJ1-6; no clear D. TRBV6-7 is classed as an ORF, of uncertain function. CDR3 length: 17 residues. Trimming left V 10 bases short and J 7 bases short, with 26 bases between. CDR3 loop: CATTNPGRGMSNSPLHF. CDR3 coding DNA: TGTGCCACCACAAATCCGGGGAGAGGGATGAGCAATTCACCCCTCCACTTT.

This chain connects TRBV5-5 to TRBJ2-5, with D perhaps given as TRBD1 or TRBD2 (5 bases each). Trimming pared 3 bases from V and 3 bases from J, leaving 9 bases between. The CDR3 is 13 amino acids. In germline, CDR1 is SGHKS, CDR2 YYEKEE (reference sequence). CDR3 loop: CASSWDVEETQYF. The CDR3 DNA is TGTGCCAGCAGCTGGGACGTCGAAGAGACCCAGTACTTC.

The V call is TRBV5-1, the J call TRBJ1-1, with 9 bases that match TRBD1. CDR1 is SGHRS and CDR2 is YFSETQ in the germline V gene. The ends lost 4 bases at V and 7 bases at J; junction bases unmatched: 11. This CDR3 has 15 residues. The CDR3 DNA follows: TGCGCCAGCAGCCCCTGGACAGGGGTTCAGGGTGAAGCTTTCTTT. Translated, it gives CASSPWTGVQGEAFF. Based on the CDR3 plus reference TRBV5-1 and TRBJ1-1, the full variable domain is KAGVTQTPRYLIKTRGQQVTLSCSPISGHRSVSWYQQTPGQGLQFLFEYFSETQRNKGNFPGRFSGRQFSNSRSEMNVSTLELGDSALYLCASSPWTGVQGEAFFGQGTRLTVV.

This sequence joins TRBV5-1 and TRBJ1-6; possibly TRBD1 for D (5 bases). Germline-derived CDR1 and CDR2 are SGHRS and YFSETQ. Trimming removed 0 bases from V and 10 bases from J, with 17 bases in between. CDR3 length: 16 amino acids. CDR3 sequence (DNA): TGCGCCAGCAGCTTGGCCCCCGGCCAGGGACGATCACCCCTCCACTTT. Its protein is CASSLAPGQGRSPLHF.

Many counts were recorded for this clonotype. The chain links TRBV18 to TRBJ2-7, with a possible D match to TRBD2 (6 bases). CDR1 and CDR2 (germline): KGHSH, LQKENI. The CDR3 runs to 15 residues. The V end lost 0 bases, the J end lost 4 bases, and 13 bases lay between the germline ends. CDR3 region: CASSPPGRGSYEQYF. The CDR3 region has the DNA TGTGCCAGCTCACCACCGGGACGGGGGTCATACGAGCAGTACTTC.

This rearrangement joins TRBV12-3 or TRBV12-4 to TRBJ1-1, with 9 bases matching TRBD1. The J segment lost 4 bases and the V segment lost 6 bases, leaving 12 bases of the junction unmatched. The CDR3 has 16 residues. The CDR3 spells CASSRTSPGQGTEAFF. In nucleotides, the CDR3 is TGTGCCAGCAGCCGAACTTCCCCGGGACAGGGCACTGAAGCTTTCTTT.

The rearrangement uses TRBV9 and TRBJ2-5; D gene unclear. The tail of the sequence fits TRBJ2-7 better, so the J call may be wrong. Germline V gene sequence: CDR1 SGDLS, CDR2 YYNGEE. The CDR3 loop spans 15 amino acids. Here the CDR3 DNA reads TGTGCCAGCAGCGTCGGGCAAACCCCGTCGTACGAGCAGTACTTC. Translating gives CASSVGQTPSYEQYF.

This clonotype was observed a few times. The chain employs TRBV15 and TRBJ2-7; possible D gene TRBD2, 5 bases. Trimming took 8 bases from V and 6 from J, leaving 8 bases between them. The germline CDR1 and CDR2 sequences are LNHNV and YYDKDF (reference sequence). This CDR3 has 10 amino acids. The CDR3 DNA reads TGTGCCACCGGAGGTCCCGAGCAGTACTTC. Encoded protein: CATGGPEQYF.